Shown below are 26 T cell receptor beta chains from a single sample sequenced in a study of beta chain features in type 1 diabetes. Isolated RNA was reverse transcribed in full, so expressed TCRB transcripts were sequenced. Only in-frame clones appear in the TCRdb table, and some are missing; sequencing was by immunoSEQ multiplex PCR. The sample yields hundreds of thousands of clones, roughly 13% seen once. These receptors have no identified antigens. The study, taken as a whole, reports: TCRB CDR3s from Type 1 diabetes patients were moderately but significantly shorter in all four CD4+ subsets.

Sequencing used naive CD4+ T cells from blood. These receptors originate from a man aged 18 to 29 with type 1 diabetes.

For the CDR3, the DNA is TGTGCCAGCAGCTTTGGGGGCCTGGTCTACGAGCAGTACTTC. Its translation: CASSFGGLVYEQYF. This sequence joins TRBV7-9 and TRBJ2-7, with D possibly matching TRBD1 (6 bases). Trimming removed 3 bases at V and 3 bases at J, with 12 bases between. Germline V gene sequence: CDR1 SEHNR, CDR2 FQNEAQ (reference sequence). The CDR3 is made up of 14 amino acids. The entire variable domain, with the rest obtained from reference TRBV7-9 and TRBJ2-7, is as follows: DTGVSQNPRHKITKRGQNVTFRCDPISEHNRLYWYRQTLGQGPEFLTYFQNEAQLEKSRLLSDRFSAERPKGSFSTLEIQRTEQGDSAMYLCASSFGGLVYEQYFGPGTRLTVT.

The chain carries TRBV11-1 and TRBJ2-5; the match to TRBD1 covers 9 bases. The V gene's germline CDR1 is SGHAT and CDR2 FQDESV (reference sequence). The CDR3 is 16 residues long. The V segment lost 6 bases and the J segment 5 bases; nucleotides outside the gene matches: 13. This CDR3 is CASRATTGTGKETQYF. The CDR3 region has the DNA TGTGCCAGCAGGGCTACCACCGGGACAGGGAAGGAGACCCAGTACTTC.

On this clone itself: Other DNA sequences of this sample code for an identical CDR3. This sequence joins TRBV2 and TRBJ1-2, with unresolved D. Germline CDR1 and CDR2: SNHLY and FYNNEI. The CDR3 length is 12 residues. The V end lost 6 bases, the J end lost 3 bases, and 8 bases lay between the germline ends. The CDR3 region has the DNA TGTGCCAGCAGGAGGGTAGACTATGGCTACACCTTC. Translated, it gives CASRRVDYGYTF.

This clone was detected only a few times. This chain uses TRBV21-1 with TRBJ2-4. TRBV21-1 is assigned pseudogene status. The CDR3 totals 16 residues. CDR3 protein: CASKEPDVIAKNIQYF. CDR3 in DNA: TGTGCCAGCAAGGAACCGGACGTAATAGCCAAAAACATTCAGTACTTC.

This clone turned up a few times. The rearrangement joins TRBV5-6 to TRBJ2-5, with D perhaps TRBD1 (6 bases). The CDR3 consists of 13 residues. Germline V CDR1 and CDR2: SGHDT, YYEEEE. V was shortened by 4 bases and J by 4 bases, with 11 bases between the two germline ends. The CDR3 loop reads CASSPQGRETQYF. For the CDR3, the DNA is TGTGCCAGCAGCCCCCAGGGGAGAGAGACCCAGTACTTC. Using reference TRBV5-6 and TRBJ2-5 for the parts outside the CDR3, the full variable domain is DAGVTQSPTHLIKTRGQQVTLRCSPKSGHDTVSWYQQALGQGPQFIFQYYEEEERQRGNFPDRFSGHQFPNYSSELNVNALLLGDSALYLCASSPQGRETQYFGPGTRLLVL.

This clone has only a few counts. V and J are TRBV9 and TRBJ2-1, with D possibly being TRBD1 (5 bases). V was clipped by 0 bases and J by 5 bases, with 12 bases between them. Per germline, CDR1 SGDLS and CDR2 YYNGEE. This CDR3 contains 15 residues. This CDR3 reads CASSVEKGVDNEQFF. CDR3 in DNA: TGTGCCAGCAGCGTAGAGAAAGGGGTAGACAATGAGCAGTTCTTC.

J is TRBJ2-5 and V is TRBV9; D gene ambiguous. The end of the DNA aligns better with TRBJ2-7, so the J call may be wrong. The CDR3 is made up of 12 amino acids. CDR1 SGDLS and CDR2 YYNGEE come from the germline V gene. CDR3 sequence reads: CASSGPWDEQYF. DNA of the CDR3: TGTGCCAGCAGCGGCCCTTGGGACGAGCAGTACTTC.

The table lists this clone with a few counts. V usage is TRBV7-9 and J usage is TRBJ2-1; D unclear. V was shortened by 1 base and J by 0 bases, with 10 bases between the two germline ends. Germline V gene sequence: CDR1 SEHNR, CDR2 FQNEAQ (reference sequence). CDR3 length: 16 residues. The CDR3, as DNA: TGTGCCAGCAGCTTAGTGAAGGTTCTCTCCTACAATGAGCAGTTCTTC. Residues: CASSLVKVLSYNEQFF. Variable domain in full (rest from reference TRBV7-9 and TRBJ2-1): DTGVSQNPRHKITKRGQNVTFRCDPISEHNRLYWYRQTLGQGPEFLTYFQNEAQLEKSRLLSDRFSAERPKGSFSTLEIQRTEQGDSAMYLCASSLVKVLSYNEQFFGPGTRLTVL.

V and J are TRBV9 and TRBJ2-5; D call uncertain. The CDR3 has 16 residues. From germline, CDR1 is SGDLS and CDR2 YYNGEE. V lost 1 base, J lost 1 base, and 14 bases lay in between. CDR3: CASSVHPTPSQETQYF. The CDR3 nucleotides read TGTGCCAGCAGCGTACATCCGACACCCTCCCAAGAGACCCAGTACTTC.

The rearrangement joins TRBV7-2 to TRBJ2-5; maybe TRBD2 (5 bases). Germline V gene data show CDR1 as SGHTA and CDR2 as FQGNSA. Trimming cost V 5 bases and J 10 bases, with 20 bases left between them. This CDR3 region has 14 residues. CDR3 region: CASSPPFDWERQYF. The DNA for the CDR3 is TGTGCCAGCAGCCCACCCTTCGATTGGGAGCGCCAGTACTTC.

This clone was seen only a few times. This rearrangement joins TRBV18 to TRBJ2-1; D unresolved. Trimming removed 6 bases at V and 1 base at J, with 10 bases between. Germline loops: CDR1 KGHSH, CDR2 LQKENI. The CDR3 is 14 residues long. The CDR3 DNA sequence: TGTGCCAGCTCTGCCTTAGATTCCTACAATGAGCAGTTCTTC. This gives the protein CASSALDSYNEQFF.

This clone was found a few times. CDR3 coding DNA: TGTGCCAGCAGTGAATGGGGGAAGGGCAATCAGCCCCAGCATTTT. Translation gives CASSEWGKGNQPQHF. The gene calls are TRBV6-1 and TRBJ1-5, with D maybe TRBD1 (5 bases). V lost 2 bases and J lost 2, with 10 bases in between. Germline V lookup: CDR1 MNHNS, CDR2 SASEGT. The CDR3 is 15 residues long.

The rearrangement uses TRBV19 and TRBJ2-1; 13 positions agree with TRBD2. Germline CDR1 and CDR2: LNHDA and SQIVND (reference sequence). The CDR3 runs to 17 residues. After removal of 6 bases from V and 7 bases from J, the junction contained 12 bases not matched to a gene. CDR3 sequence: CASRVTSGRALGNEQFF. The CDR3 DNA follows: TGTGCCAGTAGGGTTACTAGCGGGAGGGCCCTCGGGAATGAGCAGTTCTTC.

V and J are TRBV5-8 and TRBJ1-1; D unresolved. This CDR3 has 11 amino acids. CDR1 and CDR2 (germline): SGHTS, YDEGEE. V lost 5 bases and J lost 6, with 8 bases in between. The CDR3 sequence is CASRTVAEAFF. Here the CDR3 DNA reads TGTGCCAGCAGAACAGTCGCTGAAGCTTTCTTT.

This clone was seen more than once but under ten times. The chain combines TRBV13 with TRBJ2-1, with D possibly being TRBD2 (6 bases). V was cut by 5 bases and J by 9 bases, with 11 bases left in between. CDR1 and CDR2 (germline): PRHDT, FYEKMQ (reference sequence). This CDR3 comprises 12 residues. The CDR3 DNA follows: TGTGCCAGCAGCCCCACGGAGGGTGAGCAGTTCTTC. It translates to CASSPTEGEQFF.

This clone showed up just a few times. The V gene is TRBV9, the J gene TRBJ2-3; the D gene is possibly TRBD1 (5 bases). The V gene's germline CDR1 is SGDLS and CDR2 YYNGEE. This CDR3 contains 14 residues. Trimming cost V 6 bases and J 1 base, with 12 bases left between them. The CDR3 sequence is CASTHGRGTDTQYF. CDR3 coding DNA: TGTGCCAGCACCCACGGCAGGGGCACAGATACGCAGTATTTT.

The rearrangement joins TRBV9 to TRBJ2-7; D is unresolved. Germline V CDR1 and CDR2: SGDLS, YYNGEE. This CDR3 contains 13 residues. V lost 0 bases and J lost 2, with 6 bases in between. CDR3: CASSVDEAYEQYF. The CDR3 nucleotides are TGTGCCAGCAGCGTAGACGAAGCCTACGAGCAGTACTTC.

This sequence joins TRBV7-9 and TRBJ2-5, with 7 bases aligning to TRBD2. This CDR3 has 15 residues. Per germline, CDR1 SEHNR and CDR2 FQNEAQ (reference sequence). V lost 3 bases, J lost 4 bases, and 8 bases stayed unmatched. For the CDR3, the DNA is TGTGCCAGCAGCTTTGGACTAGGAGAAGCAGAGACCCAGTACTTC. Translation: CASSFGLGEAETQYF. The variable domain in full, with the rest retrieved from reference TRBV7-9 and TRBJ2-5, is DTGVSQNPRHKITKRGQNVTFRCDPISEHNRLYWYRQTLGQGPEFLTYFQNEAQLEKSRLLSDRFSAERPKGSFSTLEIQRTEQGDSAMYLCASSFGLGEAETQYFGPGTRLLVL.

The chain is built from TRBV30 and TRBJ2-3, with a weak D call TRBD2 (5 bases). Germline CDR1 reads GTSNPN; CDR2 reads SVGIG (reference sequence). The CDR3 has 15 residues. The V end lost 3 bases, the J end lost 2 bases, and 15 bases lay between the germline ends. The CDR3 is CAWSWTGRLTDTQYF. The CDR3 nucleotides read TGTGCCTGGAGCTGGACGGGAAGACTCACAGATACGCAGTATTTT.

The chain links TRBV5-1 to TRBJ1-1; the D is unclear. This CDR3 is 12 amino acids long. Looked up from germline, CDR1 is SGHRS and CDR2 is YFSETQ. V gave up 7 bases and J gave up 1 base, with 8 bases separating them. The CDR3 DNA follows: TGCGCCAGCCGGGAGGGGAACACTGAAGCTTTCTTT. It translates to CASREGNTEAFF.

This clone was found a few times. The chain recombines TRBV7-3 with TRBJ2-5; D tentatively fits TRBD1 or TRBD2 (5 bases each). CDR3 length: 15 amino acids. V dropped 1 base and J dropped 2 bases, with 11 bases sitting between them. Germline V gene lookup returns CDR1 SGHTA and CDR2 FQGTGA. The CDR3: CASSLMGDLQETQYF. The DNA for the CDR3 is TGTGCCAGCAGCTTAATGGGGGACCTACAAGAGACCCAGTACTTC.

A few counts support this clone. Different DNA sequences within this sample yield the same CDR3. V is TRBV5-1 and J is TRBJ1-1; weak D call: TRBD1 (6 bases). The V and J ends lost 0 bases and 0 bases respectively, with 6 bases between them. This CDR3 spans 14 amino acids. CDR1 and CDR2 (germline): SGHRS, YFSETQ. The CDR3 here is CASSLGQVNTEAFF. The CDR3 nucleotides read TGCGCCAGCAGCTTGGGACAGGTGAACACTGAAGCTTTCTTT.

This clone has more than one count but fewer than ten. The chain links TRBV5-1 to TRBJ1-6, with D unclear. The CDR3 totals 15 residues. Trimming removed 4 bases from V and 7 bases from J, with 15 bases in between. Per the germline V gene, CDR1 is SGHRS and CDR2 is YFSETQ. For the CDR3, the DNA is TGCGCCAGCAGCAATGAGGGTTACGGAAATTCACCCCTCCACTTT. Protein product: CASSNEGYGNSPLHF.

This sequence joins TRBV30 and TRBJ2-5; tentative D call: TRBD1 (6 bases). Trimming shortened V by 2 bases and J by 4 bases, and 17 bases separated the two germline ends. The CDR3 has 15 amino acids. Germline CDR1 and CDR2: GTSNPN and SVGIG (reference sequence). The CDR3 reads CAWSWLDSSAETQYF. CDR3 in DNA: TGTGCCTGGAGTTGGTTGGACAGCTCTGCAGAGACCCAGTACTTC.

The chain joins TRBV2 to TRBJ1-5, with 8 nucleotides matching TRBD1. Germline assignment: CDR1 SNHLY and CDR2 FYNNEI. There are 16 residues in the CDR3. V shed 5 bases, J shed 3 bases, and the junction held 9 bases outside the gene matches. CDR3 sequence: CASSSRQGRLNQPQHF. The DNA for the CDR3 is TGTGCCAGCAGTTCCCGACAGGGGAGACTCAATCAGCCCCAGCATTTT.

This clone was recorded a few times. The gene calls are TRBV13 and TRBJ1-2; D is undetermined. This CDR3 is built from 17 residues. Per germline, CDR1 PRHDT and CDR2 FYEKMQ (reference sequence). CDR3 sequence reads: CASAPREQHHFNYGYTF. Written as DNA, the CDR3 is TGTGCGAGCGCTCCTCGGGAACAGCATCACTTTAACTATGGCTACACCTTC.